This is a list of T cell receptor beta chains from one sample in a study of cytomegalovirus exposure and HLA in healthy donors. Sequencing used immunoSEQ multiplex PCR; TCRdb keeps in-frame clones, though not all of them. The sample shows some 150,000 clones, about 86% of them seen only once. Material: PBMCs. Source of these receptors: a woman under 40 in good health and CMV-seronegative. Each CDR3 is given with its conserved first and last residue. A D gene is named only where the DNA matches it firmly. Clone size is not always given. Where it is, it says once, few, many or a class for expanded clones.

TRBV5-1	once	-	TRBJ2-3	CASSLGQSNPTDTQYF	TGCGCCAGCAGCTTGGGACAGTCAAATCCCACAGATACGCAGTATTTT
TRBV29-1	-	TRBD2	TRBJ2-3	CSVATSGIADTQYF	TGCAGCGTCGCTACTAGCGGGATCGCAGATACGCAGTATTTT
TRBV30	-	-	TRBJ2-7	CAWSDDRKWQYF	TGTGCCTGGAGTGATGACAGAAAATGGCAGTACTTC
TRBV28	once	-	TRBJ1-2	CASSLGSGYTF	TGTGCCAGCAGTTTGGGGAGTGGCTACACCTTC
TRBV29-1	-	-	TRBJ1-1	CSTRGGIMNTEAFF	TGCAGTACTAGGGGGGGCATCATGAACACTGAAGCTTTCTTT
TRBV10-2	-	TRBD1	TRBJ1-6	CASSPGQGVTPLHF	TGCGCCAGCAGCCCGGGACAGGGGGTGACACCCCTCCACTTT
TRBV27	-	-	TRBJ2-7	CASSRTVTSYEQYF	TGTGCCAGCAGTCGGACAGTGACATCCTACGAGCAGTACTTC
TRBV6-5	-	-	TRBJ1-1	CASIGEGTMNTEAFF	TGTGCCAGCATCGGGGAGGGGACGATGAACACTGAAGCTTTCTTT
TRBV28	-	TRBD1	TRBJ1-6	CASSLWLGDRDWRLHF	TGTGCCAGCAGTTTATGGTTAGGGGACAGGGACTGGAGACTCCACTTT
TRBV2	-	TRBD2	TRBJ2-3	CASSTAGSTDTQYF	TGTGCCAGCAGCACAGCGGGGAGCACAGATACGCAGTATTTT
TRBV5-8	few	-	TRBJ2-2	CASSLAVRGTGELFF	TGTGCCAGCAGCTTGGCGGTGAGGGGGACCGGGGAGCTGTTTTTT
TRBV5-4	few	-	TRBJ1-4	CASSSGGEKLFF	TGTGCCAGCAGTTCCGGAGGGGAAAAACTGTTTTTT
TRBV9	-	TRBD2	TRBJ2-3	CASSVVAGVDTQYF	TGTGCCAGCAGCGTAGTCGCGGGAGTGGATACGCAGTATTTT
TRBV5-6	-	-	TRBJ1-6	CASSFSTGNSPLHF	TGTGCCAGCAGCTTTTCGACAGGCAATTCACCCCTCCACTTT
TRBV7-9	-	-	TRBJ2-3	CASSLSLTDTQYF	TGTGCCAGCAGCTTGAGTCTTACAGATACGCAGTATTTT
TRBV6-1	-	-	TRBJ1-2	CASSEAPGILVSNYGYTF	TGTGCCAGCAGTGAAGCGCCGGGAATCCTCGTCTCTAACTATGGCTACACCTTC
TRBV7-7	-	TRBD2	TRBJ2-5	CASSLSSGQTQYF	TGTGCCAGCAGCTTATCTAGCGGGCAGACCCAGTACTTC
TRBV9	-	-	TRBJ2-1	CASSVGGPYNEQFF	TGTGCCAGCAGCGTAGGGGGGCCCTACAATGAGCAGTTCTTC
TRBV10-2	-	-	TRBJ2-3	CASSESLVATDTQYF	TGCGCCAGCAGTGAGTCGTTGGTAGCGACAGATACGCAGTATTTT
TRBV2	few	TRBD2	TRBJ2-3	CASSEGGGGTDTQYF	TGTGCCAGCAGTGAAGGCGGGGGGGGTACAGATACGCAGTATTTT
TRBV6-5	-	-	TRBJ1-2	CASSAGQLYGYTF	TGTGCCAGCAGTGCCGGACAGCTCTATGGCTACACCTTC
TRBV4-3	-	-	TRBJ1-2	CASSQDGELLGYTF	TGCGCCAGCAGCCAAGATGGAGAACTACTTGGCTACACCTTC
TRBV6-6	-	-	TRBJ2-3	CASSYNQGLPTDTQYF	TGTGCCAGCAGTTACAACCAGGGGTTGCCCACAGATACGCAGTATTTT
TRBV7-3	-	-	TRBJ2-2	CASSPQDTGELFF	TGTGCCAGCAGCCCGCAGGACACCGGGGAGCTGTTTTTT
TRBV7-9	-	TRBD1	TRBJ1-2	CASSRGQGAVYGYTF	TGTGCCAGCAGCAGGGGACAGGGGGCGGTCTATGGCTACACCTTC
TRBV12-5	-	TRBD2	TRBJ2-1	CASGLSLGGGEQFF	TGTGCTAGTGGTTTATCTTTGGGGGGGGGTGAGCAGTTCTTC
TRBV10-3	once	-	TRBJ2-3	CAIRRQAITDTQYF	TGTGCCATCAGGAGACAGGCGATCACAGATACGCAGTATTTT
TRBV5-4	-	TRBD1	TRBJ2-7	CASSSGQGWAYEQYF	TGTGCCAGCAGTTCTGGACAGGGTTGGGCCTACGAGCAGTACTTC
TRBV18	-	TRBD1	TRBJ1-1	CASSSRRDRVTEAFF	TGTGCCAGCTCATCGCGCCGGGACAGGGTCACTGAAGCTTTCTTT
TRBV7-6	-	-	TRBJ2-7	CASSLGPSEQYF	TGTGCCAGCAGCTTAGGGCCCTCTGAGCAGTACTTC
TRBV7-9	-	-	TRBJ1-6	CASSLESGSPLHF	TGTGCCAGCAGCTTAGAGTCCGGTTCACCCCTCCACTTT
TRBV29-1	-	-	TRBJ1-4	CSVVRNEKLFF	TGCAGCGTTGTGAGGAATGAAAAACTGTTTTTT
TRBV4-3	few	-	TRBJ1-1	CASSQGRATEAFF	TGCGCCAGCAGCCAAGGCAGGGCCACTGAAGCTTTCTTT
TRBV10-3	-	TRBD1	TRBJ2-7	CAITPGRGTGKNEQYF	TGTGCCATCACCCCAGGTCGTGGGACAGGGAAAAACGAGCAGTACTTC
TRBV28	few	TRBD2	TRBJ2-7	CASSGGGAIYEQYF	TGTGCCAGCAGTGGCGGGGGGGCGATTTACGAGCAGTACTTC
TRBV2	-	TRBD1	TRBJ1-1	CASSEGTGGLNTEAFF	TGTGCCAGCAGTGAAGGGACAGGGGGTCTGAACACTGAAGCTTTCTTT
TRBV9	once	TRBD2	TRBJ2-3	CASSASGGVTDTQYF	TGTGCCAGCAGCGCTAGCGGGGGAGTCACAGATACGCAGTATTTT
TRBV11-3	once	TRBD2	TRBJ2-1	CASSGVSGGVNEQFF	TGTGCCAGCAGCGGAGTGAGCGGGGGAGTGAATGAGCAGTTCTTC
TRBV10-3	-	TRBD2	TRBJ2-2	CAIRTTSGRFANTGELFF	TGTGCCATCAGGACGACTAGCGGGAGGTTTGCGAACACCGGGGAGCTGTTTTTT
TRBV30	-	-	TRBJ1-3	CAWNGGVGNTIYF	TGTGCCTGGAACGGAGGGGTTGGAAACACCATATATTTT
TRBV18	-	TRBD2	TRBJ2-5	CASSPGTTLRETQYF	TGTGCCAGCTCACCGGGGACTACCCTACGGGAGACCCAGTACTTC
TRBV19	-	TRBD2	TRBJ2-7	CASSTRPPLAGGSYEQYF	TGTGCCAGTAGTACCAGGCCCCCCCTAGCGGGAGGATCATACGAGCAGTACTTC